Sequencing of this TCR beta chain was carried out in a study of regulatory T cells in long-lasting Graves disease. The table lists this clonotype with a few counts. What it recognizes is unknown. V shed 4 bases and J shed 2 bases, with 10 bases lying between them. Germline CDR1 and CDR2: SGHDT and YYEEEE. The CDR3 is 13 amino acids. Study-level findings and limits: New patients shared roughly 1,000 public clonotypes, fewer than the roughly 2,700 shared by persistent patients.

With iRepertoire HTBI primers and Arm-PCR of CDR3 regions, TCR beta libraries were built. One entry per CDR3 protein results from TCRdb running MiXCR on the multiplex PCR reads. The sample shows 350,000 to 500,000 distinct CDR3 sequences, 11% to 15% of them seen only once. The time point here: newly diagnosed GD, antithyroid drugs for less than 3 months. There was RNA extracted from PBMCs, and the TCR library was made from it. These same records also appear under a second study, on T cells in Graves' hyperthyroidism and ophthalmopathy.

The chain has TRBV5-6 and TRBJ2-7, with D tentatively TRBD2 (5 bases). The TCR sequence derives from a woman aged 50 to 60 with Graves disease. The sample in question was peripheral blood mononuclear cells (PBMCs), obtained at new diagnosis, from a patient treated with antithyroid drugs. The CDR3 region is CASSRGPAYEQYF. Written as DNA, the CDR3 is TGTGCCAGCAGCCGAGGGCCGGCCTACGAGCAGTACTTC.